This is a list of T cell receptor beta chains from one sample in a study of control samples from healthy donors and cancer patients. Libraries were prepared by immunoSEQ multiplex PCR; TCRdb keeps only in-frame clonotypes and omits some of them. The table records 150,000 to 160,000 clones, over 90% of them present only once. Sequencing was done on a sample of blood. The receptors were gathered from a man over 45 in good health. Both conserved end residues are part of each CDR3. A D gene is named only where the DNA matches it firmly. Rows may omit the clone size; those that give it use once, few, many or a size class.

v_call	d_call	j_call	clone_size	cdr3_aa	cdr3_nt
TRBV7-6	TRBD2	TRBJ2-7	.	CASSLEIGTASGRTYEQYF	TGTGCCAGCAGCTTAGAAATTGGGACCGCTAGCGGGAGGACCTACGAGCAGTACTTC
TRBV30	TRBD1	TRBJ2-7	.	CAWSLQGLGEQYF	TGTGCCTGGAGTCTACAGGGGTTGGGGGAGCAGTACTTC
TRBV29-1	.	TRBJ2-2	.	CSVFRGASNTGELFF	TGCAGCGTGTTCAGGGGCGCCTCGAACACCGGGGAGCTGTTTTTT
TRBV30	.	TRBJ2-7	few	CAWSGGGTSYEQYF	TGTGCCTGGAGTGGAGGGGGAACCTCCTACGAGCAGTACTTC
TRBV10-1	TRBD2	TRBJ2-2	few	CASSVSAGVTGELFF	TGCGCCAGCAGTGTATCGGCGGGAGTCACCGGGGAGCTGTTTTTT
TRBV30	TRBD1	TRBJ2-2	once	CAWRIGQGLRNTGELFF	TGTGCCTGGAGAATAGGACAGGGTTTAAGGAACACCGGGGAGCTGTTTTTT
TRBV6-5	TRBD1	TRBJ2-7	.	CASRVDRVGEQYF	TGTGCCAGCAGGGTAGACAGGGTAGGAGAGCAGTACTTC
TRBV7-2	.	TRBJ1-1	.	CASSLAEGRVRAFF	TGTGCCAGCAGCTTAGCGGAGGGCAGGGTTAGGGCTTTCTTT
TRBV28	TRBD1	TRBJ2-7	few	CASSLIGQGDYEQYF	TGTGCCAGCAGTTTAATAGGACAGGGGGACTACGAGCAGTACTTC
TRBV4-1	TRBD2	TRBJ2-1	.	CASSQEGTSKIFQFF	TGCGCCAGCAGCCAAGAGGGGACTAGTAAAATTTTTCAGTTCTTC
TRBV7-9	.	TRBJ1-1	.	CASSLGGSGNTEAFF	TGTGCCAGCAGCTTAGGCGGCAGCGGTAACACTGAAGCTTTCTTT
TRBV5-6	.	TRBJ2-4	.	CASSLSGDIQLDIQYF	TGTGCCAGCAGCCTAAGCGGGGACATCCAACTTGACATTCAGTACTTC
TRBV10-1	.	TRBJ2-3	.	CASSEWSTTDTQYF	TGCGCCAGCAGTGAGTGGTCAACCACAGATACGCAGTATTTT
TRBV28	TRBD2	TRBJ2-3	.	CASSPIAGGIGNTQYF	TGTGCCAGCAGCCCAATAGCGGGAGGAATAGGGAATACGCAGTATTTT
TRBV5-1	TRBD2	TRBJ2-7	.	CASSLTSGSYEQYF	TGCGCCAGCAGCTTGACTAGCGGGAGCTACGAGCAGTACTTC
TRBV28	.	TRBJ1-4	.	CASTKTQRREKLFF	TGTGCCAGCACCAAGACACAGAGAAGGGAAAAACTGTTTTTT
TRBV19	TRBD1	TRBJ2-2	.	CASRSIGQGTGELFF	TGTGCCAGTAGATCTATTGGACAGGGTACAGGGGAGCTGTTTTTT
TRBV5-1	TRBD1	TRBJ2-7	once	CASSAGAGTGNYEQYF	TGCGCCAGCAGCGCGGGAGCCGGGACAGGGAACTACGAGCAGTACTTC
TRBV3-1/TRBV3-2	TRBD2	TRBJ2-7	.	CASSQGGRAHYEQYF	TGTGCCAGCAGCCAAGGAGGGAGGGCTCACTACGAGCAGTACTTC
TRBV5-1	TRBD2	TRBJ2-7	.	CASSSLAGVNEQYF	TGCGCCAGCAGCTCACTAGCGGGAGTGAACGAGCAGTACTTC
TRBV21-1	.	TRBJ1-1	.	CASSPEGNTEAFF	TGTGCCAGCAGCCCCGAAGGGAACACTGAAGCTTTCTTT
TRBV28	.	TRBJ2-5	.	CASSPRAGGETQYF	TGTGCCAGCAGCCCCCGGGCCGGCGGGGAGACCCAGTACTTC
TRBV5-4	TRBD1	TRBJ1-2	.	CASSLKSDRVYGYTF	TGTGCCAGCAGCTTGAAGTCGGACAGGGTCTATGGCTACACCTTC
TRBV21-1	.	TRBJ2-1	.	CASSGRTGWNEQFF	TGTGCCAGCAGCGGACGGACAGGGTGGAATGAGCAGTTCTTC
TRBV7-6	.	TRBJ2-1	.	CASSLIYRSVHNEQFF	TGTGCCAGCAGCTTAATTTACCGGTCAGTCCACAATGAGCAGTTCTTC
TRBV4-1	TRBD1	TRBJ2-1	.	CASSPASGQHNEQFF	TGCGCCAGCAGCCCCGCGTCGGGACAGCACAATGAGCAGTTCTTC
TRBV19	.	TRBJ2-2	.	CASRTFTGRRDTGELFF	TGTGCCAGTAGGACCTTCACGGGGAGGCGCGACACCGGGGAGCTGTTTTTT
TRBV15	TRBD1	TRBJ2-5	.	CATSGDREQETQYF	TGTGCCACCAGCGGAGACAGGGAGCAAGAGACCCAGTACTTC
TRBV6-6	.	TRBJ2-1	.	CASSYDSTYNEQFF	TGTGCCAGCAGTTACGACAGTACCTACAATGAGCAGTTCTTC
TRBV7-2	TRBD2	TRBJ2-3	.	CASSLAGGFNTQYF	TGTGCCAGCAGCTTAGCGGGAGGGTTTAATACGCAGTATTTT
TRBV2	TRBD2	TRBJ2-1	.	CASNSRASGRNEQFF	TGTGCCAGCAACAGTAGGGCTAGCGGGAGGAATGAGCAGTTCTTC
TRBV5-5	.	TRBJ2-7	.	CASSFTDTRSYEQYF	TGTGCCAGCAGCTTTACGGACACCAGGTCCTACGAGCAGTACTTC
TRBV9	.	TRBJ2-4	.	CASSPTALAKNIQYF	TGTGCCAGCAGCCCGACAGCTCTAGCCAAAAACATTCAGTACTTC
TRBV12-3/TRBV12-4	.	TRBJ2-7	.	CASTSGARYEQYF	TGTGCCAGCACTTCAGGGGCCCGCTACGAGCAGTACTTC
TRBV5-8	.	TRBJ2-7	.	CASSLEWGEQYF	TGTGCCAGCAGCTTGGAATGGGGCGAGCAGTACTTC
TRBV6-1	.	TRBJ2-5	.	CASSEAPSVQETQYF	TGTGCCAGCAGTGAAGCGCCTAGCGTGCAAGAGACCCAGTACTTC
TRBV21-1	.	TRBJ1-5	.	CASSKEAPPRSNQPQHF	TGTGCCAGCAGCAAAGAAGCACCTCCCCGTAGCAATCAGCCCCAGCATTTT
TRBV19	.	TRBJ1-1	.	CASSMVVNTEAFF	TGTGCCAGTAGTATGGTAGTGAACACTGAAGCTTTCTTT
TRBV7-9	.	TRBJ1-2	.	CASSHDGGNYGYTF	TGTGCCAGCAGCCATGACGGGGGAAACTATGGCTACACCTTC
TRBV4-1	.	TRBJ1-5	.	CASSQGPGLAQSQHF	TGCGCCAGCAGCCAAGGTCCGGGATTAGCCCAGTCCCAGCATTTT
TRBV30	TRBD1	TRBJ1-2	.	CAWSSNRGGYTF	TGTGCCTGGAGTTCGAACAGGGGCGGCTACACCTTC
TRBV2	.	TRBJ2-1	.	CASSRLSVGVDEQFF	TGTGCCAGCAGCCGGTTAAGTGTAGGTGTGGATGAGCAGTTCTTC
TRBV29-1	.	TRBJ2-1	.	CSVPTVGTRYNEQFF	TGCAGCGTCCCAACGGTGGGAACGCGATACAATGAGCAGTTCTTC
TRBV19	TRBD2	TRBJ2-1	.	CASRGLAGGKQFF	TGTGCCAGTAGGGGACTAGCGGGAGGGAAGCAGTTCTTC
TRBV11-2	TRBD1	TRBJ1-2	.	CASSTTRQGAISF	TGTGCCAGCAGCACCACCCGACAGGGGGCAATCTCCTTC
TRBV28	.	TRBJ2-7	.	CASSFQPRSYEQYF	TGTGCCAGCAGTTTCCAGCCCCGTTCCTACGAGCAGTACTTC
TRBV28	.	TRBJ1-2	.	CASSFRGNYGYTF	TGTGCCAGCAGTTTTCGGGGCAACTATGGCTACACCTTC
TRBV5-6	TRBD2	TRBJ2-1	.	CASTREYEQFF	TGTGCCAGCACGCGGGAGTATGAGCAGTTCTTC
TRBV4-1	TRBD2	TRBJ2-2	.	CASSQELAGGPVGELFF	TGCGCCAGCAGCCAAGAGCTAGCGGGAGGGCCGGTCGGGGAGCTGTTTTTT
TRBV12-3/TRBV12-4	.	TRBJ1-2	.	CASSPGQYGYTF	TGTGCCAGCAGTCCCGGACAGTATGGCTACACCTTC
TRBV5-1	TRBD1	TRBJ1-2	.	CASSLDYRGGYTF	TGCGCCAGCAGCTTGGATTACAGGGGTGGCTACACCTTC